A single sample is the source of the 15 T cell receptor beta chains below, sequenced in a study of vaccination and CD4 T cells after COVID-19. Their cognate antigens are unknown. The study sequenced cultured CD4+ T cell DNA using the Oncomine TCR Beta short-read assay. TCRdb itself ran the PCR reads through MiXCR, one entry per CDR3 protein. The data hold fewer than 20,000 distinct CDR3 sequences, with 78% observed a single time. Treatment reported: approximately 9-day PBMC culture with coronavirus spike peptide pools or control peptides (ViraFEST assay). Here the sequenced sample was CD4+ T cells from blood, cultured in vitro, taken after SARS-CoV-2 vaccination. These receptors were taken from a human donor who received a COVID-19 vaccine.

This clonotype showed up just once. The chain employs TRBV5-4 and TRBJ2-1, with unresolved D. The CDR3 has 14 residues. Trimming cost V 0 bases and J 3 bases, with 7 bases left between them. Germline-derived CDR1 and CDR2 are SGHNT and YYREEE (reference sequence). CDR3 DNA sequence: TGTGCCAGCAGCTTGGTATCCGTCTACAATGAGCAGTTCTTC. As protein: CASSLVSVYNEQFF.

The chain joins TRBV9 to TRBJ2-3; 7 nucleotides align to TRBD1. The CDR3 consists of 18 residues. The germline V gene has CDR1 SGDLS and CDR2 YYNGEE. V shed 5 bases and J 3 bases; nucleotides not matched to a gene: 18. As DNA, the CDR3 is TGTGCCAGCAGATCGCCGACTATACAGGGGCTAAGGACAGATACGCAGTATTTT. This sequence encodes CASRSPTIQGLRTDTQYF.

The V and J genes are TRBV7-3 and TRBJ1-1, with 8 bases aligning to TRBD1. J gave up 4 bases and V 2 bases, and 9 bases lay outside the gene matches. From germline, CDR1 is SGHTA and CDR2 FQGTGA. The CDR3 spans 16 residues. CDR3 DNA: TGTGCCAGCAGCTTATCAGGGGGCCGGGGGGGCACTGAAGCTTTCTTT. Protein sequence: CASSLSGGRGGTEAFF.

The chain carries TRBV20-1 and TRBJ2-3, with a weak D call TRBD2 (7 bases). Trimming stripped 0 bases from V and 2 bases from J, with 12 bases between. The CDR3 is 15 amino acids. Per germline, CDR1 DFQATT and CDR2 SNEGSKA (reference sequence). The CDR3 reads CSAREGGGHTDTQYF. DNA for the CDR3: TGCAGTGCTAGAGAAGGGGGGGGTCACACAGATACGCAGTATTTT.

The chain carries TRBV28 and TRBJ1-5; D may be TRBD1 (5 bases). Deletions cut 6 bases from V and 0 bases from J, with 18 bases between. Germline loops: CDR1 MDHEN, CDR2 SYDVKM. CDR3 length: 17 amino acids. CDR3 loop: CASRRSRVTFSNQPQHF. CDR3 DNA: TGTGCCAGCAGGAGGAGCAGGGTAACATTTAGCAATCAGCCCCAGCATTTT.

This clonotype was observed a single time. This chain links TRBV12-3 or TRBV12-4 with TRBJ1-5; D remains ambiguous. V was pared by 1 base and J by 2 bases, with 12 bases between. CDR3 length: 16 amino acids. The CDR3 region is CASSLGGFFRNQPQHF. CDR3 DNA: TGTGCCAGCAGTTTAGGAGGATTTTTCCGCAATCAGCCCCAGCATTTT.

V and J are TRBV21-1 and TRBJ1-2; TRBD1 reflects the table's D call only, with no check against the DNA. TRBV21-1 is a recognized pseudogene. The CDR3 is 16 residues long. CDR3 sequence reads: CASSKDPRDGTYGYTF. CDR3 sequence (DNA): TGTGCCAGCAGCAAAGATCCCCGGGACGGTACTTATGGCTACACCTTC.

This clonotype was found a few times. V and J are TRBV20-1 and TRBJ2-3; the D gene is possibly TRBD1 (6 bases). The CDR3 covers 14 residues. Trimming shortened V by 7 bases and J by 2 bases, and 16 bases separated the two germline ends. Germline values: CDR1 DFQATT, CDR2 SNEGSKA (reference sequence). The CDR3 spells CSVDRTEITDTQYF. The DNA of the CDR3 is TGCAGTGTCGACCGGACAGAGATCACAGATACGCAGTATTTT.

This chain links TRBV7-8 with TRBJ2-7, with D perhaps TRBD2 (6 bases). The CDR3 extends over 11 amino acids. Trimming left V 4 bases short and J 7 bases short, with 8 bases between. CDR1 and CDR2 from the germline V gene are SGHVS and FQNEAQ. The CDR3 spells CASSWDSEQYF. The CDR3 bases are TGTGCCAGCAGCTGGGACTCGGAGCAGTACTTC.

This chain joins TRBV12-3 or TRBV12-4 and TRBJ2-3; no definite D call. The V gene lost 6 bases and the J gene lost 0 bases, with 19 bases spanning the gap. The CDR3 contains 17 residues. CDR3 in DNA: TGTGCCAGCAGCCCCCAGTGGGCAGACGGCAGCACAGATACGCAGTATTTT. Translating it yields CASSPQWADGSTDTQYF.

The CDR3 DNA follows: TGTGCCAGCCCTCGAGTAACAACCGGTGGCTACACCTTC. Its protein product is CASPRVTTGGYTF. The chain couples TRBV2 to TRBJ1-2; no firm D call. The V gene's germline CDR1 is SNHLY and CDR2 FYNNEI. The V and J ends lost 8 bases and 7 bases respectively, with 17 bases between them. This CDR3 is 13 amino acids long.

The V gene is TRBV28, the J gene TRBJ2-5; D is unclear. The CDR3 has 11 residues. Trimming removed 3 bases at V and 5 bases at J, with 4 bases between. Germline CDR1 is MDHEN and CDR2 is SYDVKM. The CDR3 region has the DNA TGTGCCAGCAGTTTCCGGGAGACCCAGTACTTC. Its protein is CASSFRETQYF.

J is TRBJ1-2 and V is TRBV7-9; D is unclear. The V and J ends lost 2 bases and 4 bases respectively, with 8 bases between them. Looked up from germline, CDR1 is SEHNR and CDR2 is FQNEAQ (reference sequence). The CDR3 runs 13 residues. The CDR3 nucleotides read TGTGCCAGCAGCTTATCAGCAGTCTATGGCTACACCTTC. This translates into CASSLSAVYGYTF. The variable domain in full, with the rest retrieved from reference TRBV7-9 and TRBJ1-2, is DTGVSQNPRHKITKRGQNVTFRCDPISEHNRLYWYRQTLGQGPEFLTYFQNEAQLEKSRLLSDRFSAERPKGSFSTLEIQRTEQGDSAMYLCASSLSAVYGYTFGSGTRLTVV.

This clonotype was seen once. The genes are TRBV7-2 and TRBJ2-7; possibly TRBD1 for D (6 bases). Per germline, CDR1 SGHTA and CDR2 FQGNSA. CDR3 length: 14 amino acids. Trimming removed 4 bases at V and 3 bases at J, with 13 bases between. CDR3 in DNA: TGTGCCAGCAGCTCGCGGACAGCATTCTACGAGCAGTACTTC. This gives the protein CASSSRTAFYEQYF.

This clonotype was recorded a few times. The V and J genes are TRBV10-1 and TRBJ2-5; D is unclear. The V and J ends lost 2 bases and 4 bases respectively, with 14 bases between them. Germline assignment: CDR1 WNHNN and CDR2 SYGVQD (reference sequence). This CDR3 comprises 15 residues. The CDR3 region is CASSETRVKGETQYF. In DNA, the CDR3 is TGCGCCAGCAGTGAGACTCGGGTTAAGGGAGAGACCCAGTACTTC.